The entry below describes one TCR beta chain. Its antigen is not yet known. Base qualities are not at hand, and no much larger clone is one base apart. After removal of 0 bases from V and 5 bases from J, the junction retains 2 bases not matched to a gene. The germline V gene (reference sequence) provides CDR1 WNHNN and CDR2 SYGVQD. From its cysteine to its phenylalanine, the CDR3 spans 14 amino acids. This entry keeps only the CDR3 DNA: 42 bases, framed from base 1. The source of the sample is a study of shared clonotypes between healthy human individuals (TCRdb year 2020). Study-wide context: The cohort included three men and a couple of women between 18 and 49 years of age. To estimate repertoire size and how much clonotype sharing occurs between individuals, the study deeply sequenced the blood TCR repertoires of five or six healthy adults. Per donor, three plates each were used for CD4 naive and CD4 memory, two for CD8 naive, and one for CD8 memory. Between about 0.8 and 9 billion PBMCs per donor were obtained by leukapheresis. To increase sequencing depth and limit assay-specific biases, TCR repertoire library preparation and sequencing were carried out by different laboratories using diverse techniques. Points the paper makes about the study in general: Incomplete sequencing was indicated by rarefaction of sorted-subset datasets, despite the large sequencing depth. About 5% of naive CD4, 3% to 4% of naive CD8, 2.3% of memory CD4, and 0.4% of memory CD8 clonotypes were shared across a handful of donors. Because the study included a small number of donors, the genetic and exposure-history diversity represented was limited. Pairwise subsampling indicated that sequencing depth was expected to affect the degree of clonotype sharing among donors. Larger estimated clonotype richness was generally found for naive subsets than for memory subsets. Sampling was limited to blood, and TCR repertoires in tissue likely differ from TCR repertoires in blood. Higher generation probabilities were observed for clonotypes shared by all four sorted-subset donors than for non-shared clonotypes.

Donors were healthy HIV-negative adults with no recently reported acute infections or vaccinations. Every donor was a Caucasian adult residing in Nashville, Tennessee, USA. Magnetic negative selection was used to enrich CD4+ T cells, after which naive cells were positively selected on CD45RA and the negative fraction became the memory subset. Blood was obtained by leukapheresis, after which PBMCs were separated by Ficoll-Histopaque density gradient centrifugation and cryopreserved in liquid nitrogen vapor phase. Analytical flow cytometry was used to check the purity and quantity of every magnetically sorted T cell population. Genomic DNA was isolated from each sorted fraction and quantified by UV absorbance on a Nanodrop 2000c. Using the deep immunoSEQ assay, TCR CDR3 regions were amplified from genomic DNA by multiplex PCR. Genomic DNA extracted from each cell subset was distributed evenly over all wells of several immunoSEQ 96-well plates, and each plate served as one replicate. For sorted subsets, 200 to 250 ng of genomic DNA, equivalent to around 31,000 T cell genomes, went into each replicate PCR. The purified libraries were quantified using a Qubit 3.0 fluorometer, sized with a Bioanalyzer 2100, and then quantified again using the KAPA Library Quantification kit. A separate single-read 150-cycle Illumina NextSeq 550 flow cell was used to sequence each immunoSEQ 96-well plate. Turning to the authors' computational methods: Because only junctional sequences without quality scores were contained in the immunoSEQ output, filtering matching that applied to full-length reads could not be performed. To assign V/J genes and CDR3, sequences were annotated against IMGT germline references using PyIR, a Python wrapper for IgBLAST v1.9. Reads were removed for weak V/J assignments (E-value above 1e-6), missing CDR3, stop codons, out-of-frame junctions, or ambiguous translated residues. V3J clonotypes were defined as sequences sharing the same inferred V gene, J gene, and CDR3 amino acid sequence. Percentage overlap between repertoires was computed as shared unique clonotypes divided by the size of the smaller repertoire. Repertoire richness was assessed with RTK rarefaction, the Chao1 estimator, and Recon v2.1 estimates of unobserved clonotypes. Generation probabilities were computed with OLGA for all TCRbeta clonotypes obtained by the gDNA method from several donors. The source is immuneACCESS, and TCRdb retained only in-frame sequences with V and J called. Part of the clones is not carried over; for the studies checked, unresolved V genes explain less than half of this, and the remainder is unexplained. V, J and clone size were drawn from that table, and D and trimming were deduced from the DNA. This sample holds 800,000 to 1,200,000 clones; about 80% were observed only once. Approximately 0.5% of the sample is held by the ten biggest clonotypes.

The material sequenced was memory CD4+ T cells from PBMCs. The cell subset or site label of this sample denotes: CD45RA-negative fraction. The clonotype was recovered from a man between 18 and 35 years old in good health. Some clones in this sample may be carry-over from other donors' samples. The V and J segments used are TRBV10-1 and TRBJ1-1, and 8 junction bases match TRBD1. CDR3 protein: CASSESRQGTEAFF. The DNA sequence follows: TGCGCCAGCAGTGAGTCGAGACAGGGGACTGAAGCTTTCTTT.